This record concerns one T cell receptor beta chain sequence. As yet, its antigen is unknown. One entry per CDR3 protein results from TCRdb running MiXCR on the RT-PCR reads. The table lists a few hundred thousand distinct CDR3 sequences, around 7.7% of them singletons. These data belong to a study of response to subunit inactivated influenza vaccine. Findings and limits, study-wide: There was a suggestion from the authors that each seasonal influenza vaccination recruits few new T cells.

The source material was PBMCs from blood, sampled less than 30 months after vaccination. The origin of this receptor is a man aged 50 to 69 who received an inactivated influenza vaccine.

The CDR3 is CSVILTGGNEQFF. For the CDR3, the DNA is TGCAGCGTGATCTTGACAGGGGGCAATGAGCAGTTCTTC. V usage is TRBV29-1 and J usage is TRBJ2-1; TRBD1 matches 9 bases. The length of the CDR3 is 13 residues. Germline V gene lookup returns CDR1 SQVTM and CDR2 ANQGSEA. The V and J ends lost 6 bases and 6 bases, in that order; junction bases with no gene match: 6.